This passage covers 10 T cell receptor beta chains from one sample sequenced in a study of graft-versus-host responses after intestinal transplantation. Some clones are missing from TCRdb's copy, which holds only in-frame ones; the method was immunoSEQ multiplex PCR. The sample shows around 15,000 clones, over 70% of them seen only once. The sample in question was PBMCs, obtained 110 days after intestinal transplant. All receptors come from a human patient who received an intestinal transplant, so some T cells may come from the graft donor.

This chain uses TRBV19 with TRBJ1-3; no clear D. The V gene's germline CDR1 is LNHDA and CDR2 SQIVND (reference sequence). V lost 5 bases and J lost 0, with 14 bases in between. CDR3 length: 16 amino acids. The CDR3 DNA reads as TGTGCCAGTAGTCCATCGGACGGAAACTCTGGAAACACCATATATTTT. Its protein product is CASSPSDGNSGNTIYF.

This chain joins TRBV9 and TRBJ2-1; perhaps TRBD2 as D (5 bases). CDR1 and CDR2 from the germline V gene are SGDLS and YYNGEE. The CDR3 loop spans 16 amino acids. The ends were cut back, 0 bases at V and 4 bases at J, with 14 bases in the middle. CDR3 in DNA: TGTGCCAGCAGCGTAGCTTCATACCGGGAATACAATGAGCAGTTCTTC. This gives the protein CASSVASYREYNEQFF. Together with reference TRBV9 and TRBJ2-1, the CDR3 gives the full variable domain: DSGVTQTPKHLITATGQRVTLRCSPRSGDLSVYWYQQSLDQGLQFLIQYYNGEERAKGNILERFSAQQFPDLHSELNLSSLELGDSALYFCASSVASYREYNEQFFGPGTRLTVL.

This chain links TRBV5-6 with TRBJ2-1; D possibly corresponds to TRBD2 (5 bases). Germline values: CDR1 SGHDT, CDR2 YYEEEE. The ends were cut back, 1 base at V and 3 bases at J, with 14 bases in the middle. The length of the CDR3 is 16 residues. The CDR3 protein is CASSLFGETFYNEQFF. DNA of the CDR3: TGTGCCAGCAGCTTGTTCGGGGAGACATTCTACAATGAGCAGTTCTTC.

Remarks on this clone: Germline is not matched at one junction end, which may reflect a read error. The same CDR3 also results from other DNA sequences found in this sample. The CDR3 is CASSGRQGFTDTQYF. Written as DNA, the CDR3 is TGTGCCAGCAGTGGGCGACAGGGATTCACAGATACGCAGTATTTC. This rearrangement joins TRBV6-1 to TRBJ2-3, with 7 bases aligning to TRBD1. Germline V gene lookup returns CDR1 MNHNS and CDR2 SASEGT. The length of the CDR3 is 15 residues.

V usage is TRBV7-9 and J usage is TRBJ2-1; no reliable D call. V lost 4 bases and J lost 6, with 7 bases in between. The length of the CDR3 is 12 residues. CDR1 and CDR2 (germline): SEHNR, FQNEAQ (reference sequence). CDR3 loop: CASSSGGNEQFF. The CDR3 nucleotides read TGTGCCAGCAGCTCTGGTGGCAATGAGCAGTTCTTC.

The gene calls are TRBV6-1 and TRBJ2-1, with D tentatively TRBD2 (6 bases). The CDR3 sequence is 15 residues long. V lost 1 base, J lost 6 bases, and 13 bases lay in between. CDR1 and CDR2 (germline): MNHNS, SASEGT. DNA for the CDR3: TGTGCCAGCAGTGAAGAAGCACTAGCTCTCAATGAGCAGTTCTTC. Encoded protein: CASSEEALALNEQFF.

This chain uses TRBV19 with TRBJ2-1; a weak D match, TRBD2 (6 bases). The germline V gene encodes CDR1 LNHDA and CDR2 SQIVND (reference sequence). Trimming stripped 7 bases from V and 6 bases from J, with 19 bases between. The CDR3 runs 15 residues. The CDR3 here is CASTLGQGLGNEQFF. As DNA, the CDR3 is TGTGCCAGTACCCTCGGTCAGGGACTGGGCAATGAGCAGTTCTTC.

V gene TRBV7-2 combines with J gene TRBJ2-7, with 7 nucleotides matching TRBD2. After removal of 0 bases from V and 3 bases from J, the junction contained 2 bases not matched to a gene. The CDR3 is made up of 14 amino acids. The germline CDR1 and CDR2 sequences are SGHTA and FQGNSA. In DNA, the CDR3 is TGTGCCAGCAGCTTAGCCTCTAGCGGCTACGAGCAGTACTTC. Translation: CASSLASSGYEQYF.

This clone was seen once. This rearrangement joins TRBV21-1 to TRBJ2-1; no check of the table's D call, TRBD1, against the DNA was made. TRBV21-1 is tagged as a pseudogene. The CDR3 runs to 14 residues. CDR3 bases: TGTGCCGCCGAGGTAGGGGGCTCCTACAATGAGCAGTTCTTC. It encodes CAAEVGGSYNEQFF.

The chain has TRBV5-8 and TRBJ1-2, with 11 bases that match TRBD1. The length of the CDR3 is 15 residues. V shed 4 bases and J 2 bases; nucleotides not matched to a gene: 4. Per the germline V gene, CDR1 is SGHTS and CDR2 is YDEGEE. The CDR3 sequence is CASSLGTGGNYGYTF. Here the CDR3 DNA reads TGTGCCAGCAGCCTTGGGACAGGGGGGAACTATGGCTACACCTTC.